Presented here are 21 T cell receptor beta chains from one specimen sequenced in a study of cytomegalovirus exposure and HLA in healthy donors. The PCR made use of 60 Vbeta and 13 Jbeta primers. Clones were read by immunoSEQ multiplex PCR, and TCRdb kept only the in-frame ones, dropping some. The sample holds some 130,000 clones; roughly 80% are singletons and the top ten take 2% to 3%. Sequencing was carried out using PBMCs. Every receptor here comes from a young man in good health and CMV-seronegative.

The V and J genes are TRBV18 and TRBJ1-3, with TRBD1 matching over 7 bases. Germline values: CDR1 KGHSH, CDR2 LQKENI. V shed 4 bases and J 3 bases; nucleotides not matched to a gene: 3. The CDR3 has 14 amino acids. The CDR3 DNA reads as TGTGCCAGCTCACACAGGGGTTTTGGAAACACCATATATTTT. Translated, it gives CASSHRGFGNTIYF.

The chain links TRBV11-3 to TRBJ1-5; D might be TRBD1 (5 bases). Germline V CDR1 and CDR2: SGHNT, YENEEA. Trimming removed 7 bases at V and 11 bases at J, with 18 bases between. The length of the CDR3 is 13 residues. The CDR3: CASTPGGTRAQHF. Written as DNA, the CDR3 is TGTGCCAGCACCCCGGGAGGGACTCGGGCCCAGCATTTT.

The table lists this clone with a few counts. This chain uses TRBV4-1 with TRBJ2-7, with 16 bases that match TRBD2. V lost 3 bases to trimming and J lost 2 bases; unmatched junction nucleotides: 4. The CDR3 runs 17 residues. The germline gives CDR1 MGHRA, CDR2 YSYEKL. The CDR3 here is CASSHTGTSGRAYEQYF. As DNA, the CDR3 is TGCGCCAGCAGCCATACCGGGACTAGCGGGAGGGCCTACGAGCAGTACTTC.

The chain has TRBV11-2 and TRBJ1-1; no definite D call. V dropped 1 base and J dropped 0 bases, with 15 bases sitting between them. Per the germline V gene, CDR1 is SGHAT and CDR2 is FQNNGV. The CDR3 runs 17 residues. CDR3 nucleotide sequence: TGTGCCAGCAGCTTAGGTGGGCTGAGAGGGATGAACACTGAAGCTTTCTTT. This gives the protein CASSLGGLRGMNTEAFF.

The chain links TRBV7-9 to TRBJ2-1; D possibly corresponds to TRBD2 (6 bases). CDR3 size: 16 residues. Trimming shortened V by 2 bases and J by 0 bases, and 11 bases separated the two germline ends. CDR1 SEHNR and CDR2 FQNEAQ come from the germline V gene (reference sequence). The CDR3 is CASSLFIAVSYNEQFF. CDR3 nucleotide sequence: TGTGCCAGCAGCTTATTTATAGCGGTCTCCTACAATGAGCAGTTCTTC. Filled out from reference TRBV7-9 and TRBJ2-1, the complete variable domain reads DTGVSQNPRHKITKRGQNVTFRCDPISEHNRLYWYRQTLGQGPEFLTYFQNEAQLEKSRLLSDRFSAERPKGSFSTLEIQRTEQGDSAMYLCASSLFIAVSYNEQFFGPGTRLTVL.

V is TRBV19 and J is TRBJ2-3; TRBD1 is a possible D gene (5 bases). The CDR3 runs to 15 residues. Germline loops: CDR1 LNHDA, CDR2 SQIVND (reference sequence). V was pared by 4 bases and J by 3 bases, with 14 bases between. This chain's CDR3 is CASSRSQGGTDTQYF. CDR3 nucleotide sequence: TGTGCCAGTAGTAGGTCGCAGGGTGGAACAGATACGCAGTATTTT.

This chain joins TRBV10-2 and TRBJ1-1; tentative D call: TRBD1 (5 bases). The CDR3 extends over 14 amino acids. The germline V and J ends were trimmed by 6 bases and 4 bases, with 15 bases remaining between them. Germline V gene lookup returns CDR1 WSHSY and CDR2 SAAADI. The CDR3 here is CASSPQGSVTEAFF. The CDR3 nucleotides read TGCGCCAGCAGCCCTCAGGGTTCGGTCACTGAAGCTTTCTTT.

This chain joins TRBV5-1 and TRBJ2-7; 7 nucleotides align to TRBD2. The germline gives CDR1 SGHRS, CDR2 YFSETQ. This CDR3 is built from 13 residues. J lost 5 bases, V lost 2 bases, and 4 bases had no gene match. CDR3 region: CASSFGGSNEQYF. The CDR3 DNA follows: TGCGCCAGCAGCTTTGGCGGGAGTAACGAGCAGTACTTC.

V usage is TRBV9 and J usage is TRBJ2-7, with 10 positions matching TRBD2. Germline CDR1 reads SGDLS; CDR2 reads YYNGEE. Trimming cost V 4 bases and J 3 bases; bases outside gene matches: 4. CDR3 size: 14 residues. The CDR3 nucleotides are TGTGCCAGCAGCCCTAGCGGGAGTATCTACGAGCAGTACTTC. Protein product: CASSPSGSIYEQYF.

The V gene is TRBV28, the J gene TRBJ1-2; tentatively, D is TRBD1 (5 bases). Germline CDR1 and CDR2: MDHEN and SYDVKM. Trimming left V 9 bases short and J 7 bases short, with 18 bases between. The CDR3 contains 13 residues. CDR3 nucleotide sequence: TGTGCCAGTCTCAAGCGCGGGGGGGGTGGCTACACCTTC. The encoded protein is CASLKRGGGGYTF.

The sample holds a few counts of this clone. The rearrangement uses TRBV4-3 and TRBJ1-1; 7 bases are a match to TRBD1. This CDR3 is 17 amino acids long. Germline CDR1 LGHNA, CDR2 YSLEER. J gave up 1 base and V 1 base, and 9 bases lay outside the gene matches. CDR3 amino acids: CASSQGVTGDGNTEAFF. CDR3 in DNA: TGCGCCAGCAGCCAAGGAGTTACAGGGGACGGGAACACTGAAGCTTTCTTT.

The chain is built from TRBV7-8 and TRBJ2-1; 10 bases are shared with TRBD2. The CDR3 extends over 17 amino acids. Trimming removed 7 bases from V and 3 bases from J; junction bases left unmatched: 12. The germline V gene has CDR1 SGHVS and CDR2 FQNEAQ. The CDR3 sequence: CASNRGASGRVYNEQFF. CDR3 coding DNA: TGTGCCAGCAACAGGGGGGCTAGCGGGAGAGTCTACAATGAGCAGTTCTTC.

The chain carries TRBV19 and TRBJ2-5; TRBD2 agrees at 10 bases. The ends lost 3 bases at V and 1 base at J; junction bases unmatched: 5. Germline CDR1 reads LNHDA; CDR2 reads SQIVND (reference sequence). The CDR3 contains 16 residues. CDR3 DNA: TGTGCCAGTAGTATCGTACTAGCGGGAATCCAAGAGACCCAGTACTTC. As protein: CASSIVLAGIQETQYF.

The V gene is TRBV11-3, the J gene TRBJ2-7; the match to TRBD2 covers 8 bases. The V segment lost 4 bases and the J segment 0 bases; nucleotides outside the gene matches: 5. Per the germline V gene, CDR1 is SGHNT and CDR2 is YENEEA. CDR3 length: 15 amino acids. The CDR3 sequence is CASSYTSGYSYEQYF. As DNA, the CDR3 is TGTGCCAGCAGCTATACTAGCGGTTACTCCTACGAGCAGTACTTC. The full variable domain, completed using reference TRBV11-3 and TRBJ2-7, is EAGVVQSPRYKIIEKKQPVAFWCNPISGHNTLYWYLQNLGQGPELLIRYENEEAVDDSQLPKDRFSAERLKGVDSTLKIQPAELGDSAVYLCASSYTSGYSYEQYFGPGTRLTVT.

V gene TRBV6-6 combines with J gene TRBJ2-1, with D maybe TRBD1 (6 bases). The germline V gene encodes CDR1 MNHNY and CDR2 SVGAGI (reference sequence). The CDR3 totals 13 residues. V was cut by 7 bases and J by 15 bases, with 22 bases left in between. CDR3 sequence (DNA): TGTGCCAGCAATGCCCCCGACCTCACAGGGCCGTTCTTC. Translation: CASNAPDLTGPFF.

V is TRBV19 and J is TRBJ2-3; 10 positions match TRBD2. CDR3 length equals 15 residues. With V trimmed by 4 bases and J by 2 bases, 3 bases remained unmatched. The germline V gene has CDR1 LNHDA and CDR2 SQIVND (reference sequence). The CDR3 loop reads CASSRLAGATDTQYF. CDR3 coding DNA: TGTGCCAGTAGTAGGCTAGCGGGAGCCACAGATACGCAGTATTTT.

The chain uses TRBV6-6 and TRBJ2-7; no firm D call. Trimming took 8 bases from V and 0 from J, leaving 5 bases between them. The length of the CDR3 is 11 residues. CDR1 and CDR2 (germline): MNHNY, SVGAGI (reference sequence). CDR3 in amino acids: CASGGSYEQYF. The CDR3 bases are TGTGCCAGCGGCGGCTCCTACGAGCAGTACTTC.

Here the CDR3 DNA reads TGTGCCAGCTCACCACCCGGACTAGCCTACACAGATACGCAGTATTTT. Encoded protein: CASSPPGLAYTDTQYF. The chain recombines TRBV18 with TRBJ2-3; TRBD2 matches at 8 bases. This CDR3 has 16 residues. V lost 0 bases to trimming and J lost 2 bases; unmatched junction nucleotides: 4. Germline V gene lookup returns CDR1 KGHSH and CDR2 LQKENI.

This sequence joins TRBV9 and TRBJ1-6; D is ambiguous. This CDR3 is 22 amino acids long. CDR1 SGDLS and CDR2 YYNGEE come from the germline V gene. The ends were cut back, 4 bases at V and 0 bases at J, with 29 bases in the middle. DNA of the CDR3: TGTGCCAGCAGCCCGGGTGAAGTTGACCCAAGCGGGTTGAGCTCCTATAATTCACCCCTCCACTTT. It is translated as CASSPGEVDPSGLSSYNSPLHF.

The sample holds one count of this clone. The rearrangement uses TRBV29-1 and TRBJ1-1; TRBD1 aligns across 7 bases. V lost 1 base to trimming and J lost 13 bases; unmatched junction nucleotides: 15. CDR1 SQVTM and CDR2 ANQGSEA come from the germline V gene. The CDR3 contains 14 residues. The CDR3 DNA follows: TGCAGCGTTGAAGGTCGCGAAACAGGGGCGAAGAGTTTCTTT. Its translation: CSVEGRETGAKSFF.

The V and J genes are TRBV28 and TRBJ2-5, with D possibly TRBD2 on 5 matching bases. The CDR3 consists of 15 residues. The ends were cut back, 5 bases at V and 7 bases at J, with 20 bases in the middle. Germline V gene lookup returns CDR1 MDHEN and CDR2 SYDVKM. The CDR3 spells CASSTLDIYAGTQYF. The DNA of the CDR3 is TGTGCCAGCAGTACACTAGACATCTACGCTGGGACCCAGTACTTC.